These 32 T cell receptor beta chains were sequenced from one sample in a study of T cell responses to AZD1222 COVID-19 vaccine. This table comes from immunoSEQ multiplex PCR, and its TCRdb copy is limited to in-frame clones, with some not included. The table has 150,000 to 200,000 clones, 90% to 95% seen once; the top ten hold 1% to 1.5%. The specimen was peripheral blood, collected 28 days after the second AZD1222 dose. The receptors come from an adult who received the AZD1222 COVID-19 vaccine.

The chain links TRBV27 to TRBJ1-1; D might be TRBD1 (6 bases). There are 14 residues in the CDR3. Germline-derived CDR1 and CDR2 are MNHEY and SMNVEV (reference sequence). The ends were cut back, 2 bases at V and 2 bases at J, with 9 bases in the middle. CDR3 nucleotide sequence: TGTGCCAGCAGTTTAAGGGGGACAAACACTGAAGCTTTCTTT. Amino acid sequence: CASSLRGTNTEAFF.

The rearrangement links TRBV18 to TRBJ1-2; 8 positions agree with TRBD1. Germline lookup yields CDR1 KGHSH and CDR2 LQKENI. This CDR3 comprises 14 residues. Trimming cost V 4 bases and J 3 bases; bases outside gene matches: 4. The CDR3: CASSLGQGYYGYTF. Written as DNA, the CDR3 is TGTGCCAGCTCACTAGGACAGGGATACTATGGCTACACCTTC.

The CDR3 here is CASRKDKLGQPQHF. In DNA, the CDR3 is TGTGCCAGCAGAAAAGACAAACTCGGGCAGCCCCAGCATTTT. This chain connects TRBV2 to TRBJ1-5; D not certain. The length of the CDR3 is 14 residues. CDR1 and CDR2 from the germline V gene are SNHLY and FYNNEI. With 6 bases removed from V and 7 bases from J, the gap between germline ends came to 16 bases. Full variable domain (outside the CDR3, taken from reference TRBV2 and TRBJ1-5): EPEVTQTPSHQVTQMGQEVILRCVPISNHLYFYWYRQILGQKVEFLVSFYNNEISEKSEIFDDQFSVERPDGSNFTLKIRSTKLEDSAMYFCASRKDKLGQPQHFGDGTRLSIL.

The CDR3 spells CASSPGLADTDTQYF. CDR3 sequence (DNA): TGTGCCAGCAGCCCGGGACTAGCGGACACAGATACGCAGTATTTT. The rearrangement uses TRBV11-2 and TRBJ2-3, with 11 bases that match TRBD2. The CDR3 loop spans 15 amino acids. V shed 5 bases, J shed 2 bases, and the junction held 3 bases outside the gene matches. CDR1 and CDR2 (germline): SGHAT, FQNNGV.

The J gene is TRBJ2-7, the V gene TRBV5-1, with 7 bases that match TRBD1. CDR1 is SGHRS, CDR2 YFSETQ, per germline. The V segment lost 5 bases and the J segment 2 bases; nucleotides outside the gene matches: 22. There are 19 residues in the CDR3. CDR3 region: CASSYPPETGSLTTYEQYF. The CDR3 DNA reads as TGCGCCAGCAGTTATCCACCCGAGACAGGGTCCCTTACGACCTACGAGCAGTACTTC.

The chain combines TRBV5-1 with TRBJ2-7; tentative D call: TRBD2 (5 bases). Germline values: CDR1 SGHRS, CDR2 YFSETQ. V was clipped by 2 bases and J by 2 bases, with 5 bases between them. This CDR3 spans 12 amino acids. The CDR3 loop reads CASSFGTYEQYF. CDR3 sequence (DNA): TGCGCCAGCAGCTTCGGGACCTACGAGCAGTACTTC.

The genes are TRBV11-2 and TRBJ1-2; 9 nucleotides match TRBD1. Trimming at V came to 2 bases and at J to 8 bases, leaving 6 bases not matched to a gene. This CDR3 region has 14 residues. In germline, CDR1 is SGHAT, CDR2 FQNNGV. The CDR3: CASSLPHRGQGYTF. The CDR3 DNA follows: TGTGCCAGCAGCTTACCCCACAGGGGGCAGGGCTACACCTTC.

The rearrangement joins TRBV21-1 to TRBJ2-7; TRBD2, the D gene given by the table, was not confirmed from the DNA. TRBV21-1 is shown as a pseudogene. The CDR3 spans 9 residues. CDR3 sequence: CRVSCEQYF. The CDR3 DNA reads TGTCGAGTATCCTGCGAGCAGTACTTC.

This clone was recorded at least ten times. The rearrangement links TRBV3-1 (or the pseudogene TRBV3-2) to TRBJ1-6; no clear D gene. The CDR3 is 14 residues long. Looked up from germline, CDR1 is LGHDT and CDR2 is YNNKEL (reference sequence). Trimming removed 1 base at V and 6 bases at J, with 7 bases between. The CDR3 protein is CASSQVEGNSPLHF. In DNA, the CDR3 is TGTGCCAGCAGCCAAGTGGAGGGTAATTCACCCCTCCACTTT.

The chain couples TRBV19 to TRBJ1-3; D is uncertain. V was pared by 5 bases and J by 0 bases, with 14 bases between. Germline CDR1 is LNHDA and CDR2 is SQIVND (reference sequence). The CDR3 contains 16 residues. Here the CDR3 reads CASSSPSFVSGNTIYF. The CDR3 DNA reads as TGTGCCAGTAGTTCGCCGAGTTTTGTCTCTGGAAACACCATATATTTT.

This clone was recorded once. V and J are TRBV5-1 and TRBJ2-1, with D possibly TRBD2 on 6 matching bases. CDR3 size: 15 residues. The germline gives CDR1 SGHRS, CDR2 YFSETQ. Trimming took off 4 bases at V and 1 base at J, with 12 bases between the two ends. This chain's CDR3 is CASSPGLLSYNEQFF. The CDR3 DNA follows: TGCGCCAGCAGCCCGGGACTCTTATCCTACAATGAGCAGTTCTTC. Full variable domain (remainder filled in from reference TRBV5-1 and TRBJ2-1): KAGVTQTPRYLIKTRGQQVTLSCSPISGHRSVSWYQQTPGQGLQFLFEYFSETQRNKGNFPGRFSGRQFSNSRSEMNVSTLELGDSALYLCASSPGLLSYNEQFFGPGTRLTVL.

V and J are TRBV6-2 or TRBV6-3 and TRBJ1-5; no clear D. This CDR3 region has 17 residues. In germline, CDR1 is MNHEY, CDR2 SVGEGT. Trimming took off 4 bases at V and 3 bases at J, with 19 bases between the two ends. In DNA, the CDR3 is TGTGCCAGCAGTTCAGTTGGGGTTTTGAGAAACAATCAGCCCCAGCATTTT. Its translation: CASSSVGVLRNNQPQHF.

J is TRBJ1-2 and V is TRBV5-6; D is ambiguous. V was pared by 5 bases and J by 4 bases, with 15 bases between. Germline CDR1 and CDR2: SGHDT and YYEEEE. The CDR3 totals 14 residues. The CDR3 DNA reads TGTGCCAGCAGTTCTATCAGGAACCCCTATGGCTACACCTTC. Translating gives CASSSIRNPYGYTF.

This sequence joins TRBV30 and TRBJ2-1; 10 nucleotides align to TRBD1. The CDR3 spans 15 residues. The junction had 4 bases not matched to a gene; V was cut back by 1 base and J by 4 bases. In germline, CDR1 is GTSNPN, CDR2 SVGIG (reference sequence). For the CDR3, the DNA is TGTGCCTGGAGTGCCGGGACAGGGGTGTACAATGAGCAGTTCTTC. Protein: CAWSAGTGVYNEQFF.

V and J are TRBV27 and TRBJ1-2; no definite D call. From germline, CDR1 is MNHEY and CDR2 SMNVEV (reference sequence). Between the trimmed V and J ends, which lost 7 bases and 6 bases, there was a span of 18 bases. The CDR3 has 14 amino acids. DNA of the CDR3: TGTGCCAGCAAAAGTTTCGCCGGGGTCGATGGCTACACCTTC. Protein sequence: CASKSFAGVDGYTF.

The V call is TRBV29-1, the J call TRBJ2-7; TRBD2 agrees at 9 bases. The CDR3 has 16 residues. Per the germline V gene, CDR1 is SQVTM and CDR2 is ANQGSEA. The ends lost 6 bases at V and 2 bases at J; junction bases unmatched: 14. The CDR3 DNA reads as TGCAGCGTGCGCCCTAGCGGGAATCGGAAGGCCTACGAGCAGTACTTC. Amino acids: CSVRPSGNRKAYEQYF.

CDR3 in amino acids: CAWSVLGDRESRGYTF. The CDR3 bases are TGTGCCTGGAGTGTACTAGGGGACAGGGAATCAAGAGGCTACACCTTC. The chain joins TRBV30 to TRBJ1-2; 9 nucleotides agree with TRBD1. V lost 0 bases and J lost 8; bases outside the gene matches: 13. CDR1 is GTSNPN, CDR2 SVGIG, per germline (reference sequence). The CDR3 is 16 amino acids. Variable domain in full (rest from reference TRBV30 and TRBJ1-2): SQTIHQWPATLVQPVGSPLSLECTVEGTSNPNLYWYRQAAGRGLQLLFYSVGIGQISSEVPQNLSASRPQDRQFILSSKKLLLSDSGFYLCAWSVLGDRESRGYTFGSGTRLTVV.

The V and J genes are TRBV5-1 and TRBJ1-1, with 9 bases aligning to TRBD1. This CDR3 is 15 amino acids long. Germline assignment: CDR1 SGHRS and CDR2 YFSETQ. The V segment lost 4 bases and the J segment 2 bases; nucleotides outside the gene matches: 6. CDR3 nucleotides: TGCGCCAGCAGCCGGAGGACAGGGGAAAACACTGAAGCTTTCTTT. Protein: CASSRRTGENTEAFF.

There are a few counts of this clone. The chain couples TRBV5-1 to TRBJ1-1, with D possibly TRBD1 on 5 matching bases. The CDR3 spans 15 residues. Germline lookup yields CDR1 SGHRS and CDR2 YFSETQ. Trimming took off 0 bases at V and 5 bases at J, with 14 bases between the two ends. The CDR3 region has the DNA TGCGCCAGCAGCTTGGTGGCAGGGATGGGAACTGAAGCTTTCTTT. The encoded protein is CASSLVAGMGTEAFF.

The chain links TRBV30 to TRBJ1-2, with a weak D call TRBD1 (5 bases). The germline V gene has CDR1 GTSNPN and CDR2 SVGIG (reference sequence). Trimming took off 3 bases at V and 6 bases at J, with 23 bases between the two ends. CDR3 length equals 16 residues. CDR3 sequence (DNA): TGTGCCTGGAGATTCCCTCAGGGCCCGAGGCGGGATGGCTACACCTTC. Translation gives CAWRFPQGPRRDGYTF. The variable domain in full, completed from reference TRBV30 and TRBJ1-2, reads SQTIHQWPATLVQPVGSPLSLECTVEGTSNPNLYWYRQAAGRGLQLLFYSVGIGQISSEVPQNLSASRPQDRQFILSSKKLLLSDSGFYLCAWRFPQGPRRDGYTFGSGTRLTVV.

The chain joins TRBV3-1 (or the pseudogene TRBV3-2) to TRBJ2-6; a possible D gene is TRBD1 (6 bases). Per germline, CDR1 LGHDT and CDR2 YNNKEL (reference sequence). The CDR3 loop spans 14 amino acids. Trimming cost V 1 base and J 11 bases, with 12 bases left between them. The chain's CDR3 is CASSQVGGGHVLTF. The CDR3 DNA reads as TGTGCCAGCAGCCAAGTAGGGGGTGGGCACGTCCTGACTTTC.

The CDR3 spells CASSQAGQGPSYNSPLHF. DNA of the CDR3: TGTGCCAGCAGCCAGGCCGGACAGGGGCCATCCTATAATTCACCCCTCCACTTT. The V call is TRBV13, the J call TRBJ1-6, with 9 bases lining up with TRBD1. This CDR3 comprises 18 residues. Germline V gives CDR1 PRHDT, CDR2 FYEKMQ (reference sequence). V was pared by 5 bases and J by 1 base, with 9 bases of the junction left unmatched.

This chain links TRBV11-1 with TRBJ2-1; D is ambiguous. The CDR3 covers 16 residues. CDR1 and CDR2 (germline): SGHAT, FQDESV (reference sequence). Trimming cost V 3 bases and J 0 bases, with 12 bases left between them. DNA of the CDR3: TGTGCCAGCAGCTTGGCGGCGACGAGCTCCTACAATGAGCAGTTCTTC. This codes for CASSLAATSSYNEQFF.

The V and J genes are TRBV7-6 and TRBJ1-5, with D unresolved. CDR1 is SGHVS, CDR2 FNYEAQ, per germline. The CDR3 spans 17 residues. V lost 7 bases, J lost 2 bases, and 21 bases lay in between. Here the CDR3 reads CASTRPRTGEGNQPQHF. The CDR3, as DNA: TGTGCCAGCACTCGACCCAGGACCGGCGAGGGCAATCAGCCCCAGCATTTT.

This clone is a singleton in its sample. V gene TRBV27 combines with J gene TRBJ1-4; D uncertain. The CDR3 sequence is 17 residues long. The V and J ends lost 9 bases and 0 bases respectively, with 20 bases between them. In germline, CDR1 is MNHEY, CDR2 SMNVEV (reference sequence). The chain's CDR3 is CASGRSTERATNEKLFF. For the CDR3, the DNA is TGTGCCAGTGGTCGATCGACGGAGCGCGCAACTAATGAAAAACTGTTTTTT.

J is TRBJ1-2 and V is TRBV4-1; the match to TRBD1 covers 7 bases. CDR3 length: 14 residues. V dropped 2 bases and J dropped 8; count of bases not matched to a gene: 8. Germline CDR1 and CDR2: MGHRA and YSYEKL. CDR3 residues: CASSQTGAIPGYTF. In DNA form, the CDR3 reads TGCGCCAGCAGCCAAACAGGGGCCATCCCGGGCTACACCTTC.

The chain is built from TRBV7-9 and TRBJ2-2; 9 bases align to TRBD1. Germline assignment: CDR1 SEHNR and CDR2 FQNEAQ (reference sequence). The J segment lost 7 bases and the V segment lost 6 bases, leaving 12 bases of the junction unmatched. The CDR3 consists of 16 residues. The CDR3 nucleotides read TGTGCCAGCAGTCAAGGGACAGGGAGTTATTACGGGGAGCTGTTTTTT. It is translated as CASSQGTGSYYGELFF.

The CDR3 sequence is CASSLGSGGSGNTIYF. CDR3 DNA sequence: TGTGCCAGCAGCCTAGGGAGCGGAGGCTCTGGAAACACCATATATTTT. The chain links TRBV5-4 to TRBJ1-3; D gene ambiguous. V dropped 4 bases and J dropped 0 bases, with 14 bases sitting between them. Germline lookup yields CDR1 SGHNT and CDR2 YYREEE (reference sequence). This CDR3 spans 16 amino acids.

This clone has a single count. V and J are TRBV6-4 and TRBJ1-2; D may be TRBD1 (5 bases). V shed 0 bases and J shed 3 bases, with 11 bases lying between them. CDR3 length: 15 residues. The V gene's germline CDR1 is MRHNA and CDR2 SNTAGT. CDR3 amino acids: CASSDSPGHYYGYTF. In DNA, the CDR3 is TGTGCCAGCAGTGACTCTCCAGGACACTACTATGGCTACACCTTC.

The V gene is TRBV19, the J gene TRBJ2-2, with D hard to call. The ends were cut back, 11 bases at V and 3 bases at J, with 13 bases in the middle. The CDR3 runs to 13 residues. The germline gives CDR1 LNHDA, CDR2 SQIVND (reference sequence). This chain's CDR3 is CASQSSYTGELFF. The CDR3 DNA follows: TGTGCCTCCCAGAGCAGTTACACCGGGGAGCTGTTTTTT.

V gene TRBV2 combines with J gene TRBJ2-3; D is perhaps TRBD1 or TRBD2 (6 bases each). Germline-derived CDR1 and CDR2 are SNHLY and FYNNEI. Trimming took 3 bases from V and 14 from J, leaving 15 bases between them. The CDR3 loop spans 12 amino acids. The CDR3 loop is CASSENREVRYF. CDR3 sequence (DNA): TGTGCCAGCAGTGAGAACAGGGAGGTACGGTATTTT. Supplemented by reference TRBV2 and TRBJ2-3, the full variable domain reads EPEVTQTPSHQVTQMGQEVILRCVPISNHLYFYWYRQILGQKVEFLVSFYNNEISEKSEIFDDQFSVERPDGSNFTLKIRSTKLEDSAMYFCASSENREVRYFGPGTRLTVL.

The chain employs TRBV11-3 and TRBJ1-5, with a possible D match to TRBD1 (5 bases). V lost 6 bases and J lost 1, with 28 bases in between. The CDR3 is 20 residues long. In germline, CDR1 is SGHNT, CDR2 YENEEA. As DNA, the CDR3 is TGTGCCAGCAGACCCTTGCCACAGGACAAGGTTGGGTTAAGCAATCAGCCCCAGCATTTT. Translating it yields CASRPLPQDKVGLSNQPQHF.